These T cell receptor beta chains were read from a single sample in a study of breast tumors, draining lymph nodes, adjacent tissues. TCRdb recomputed calls from the multiplex PCR reads with MiXCR, one row per CDR3 protein. In the table there are 47,000 or so distinct CDR3 sequences, more than 20% of which are singletons. Source material: breast tumor tissue. These receptors were collected from a female donor with breast cancer. Some clones in this sample may be carry-over from other donors' samples. CDR3s include the opening cysteine and the closing phenylalanine or tryptophan. D genes are given only for firm matches. A row's size may be missing; if present it is once, few, many or a size class.

>TRBV6-1|TRBJ2-3|many|NA
CASSVFRGRSTDTQYF
TGTGCCAGCTCGGTCTTCAGGGGACGGAGCACAGATACGCAGTATTTT
>TRBV24-1|TRBJ2-3|many|TRBD1
CATSESGTGGSGTQYF
TGTGCCACCAGTGAGTCCGGGACAGGGGGCTCCGGTACGCAGTATTTT
>TRBV10-3|TRBJ1-1|NA|NA
CAISEGGPEAFF
TGTGCCATCAGTGAGGGAGGACCTGAAGCTTTCTTT
>TRBV2|TRBJ1-5|many|NA
CASTMTLNSNQPQHF
TGTGCCAGCACTATGACACTGAATAGCAATCAGCCCCAGCATTTT
>TRBV3-1|TRBJ2-7|few|TRBD2
CASSPGRLRLAGGPSYEQYF
TGTGCCAGCAGCCCGGGGCGCTTGCGACTAGCGGGAGGCCCCAGCTACGAGCAGTACTTC
>TRBV14|TRBJ2-3|NA|TRBD2
CASSGLAADTQYF
TGTGCCAGCAGTGGACTAGCGGCAGATACGCAGTATTTT
>TRBV5-1|TRBJ2-7|many|NA
CASRTDGLSEQYF
TGCGCCAGCAGAACAGACGGACTCTCCGAGCAGTACTTC
>TRBV4-2|TRBJ2-1|many|TRBD1
CASSQDISTGGRLFF
TGTGCCAGCAGCCAAGATATATCCACAGGGGGGAGGTTGTTCTTC
>TRBV6-1|TRBJ1-4|many|NA
CASSVYPYRATNEKLFF
TGTGCCAGCAGTGTTTACCCCTACCGGGCAACTAATGAAAAACTGTTTTTT
>TRBV11-3|TRBJ2-7|many|TRBD1
CASSISTGDYEQYF
TGTGCCAGCAGCATATCTACAGGGGACTACGAGCAGTACTTC
>TRBV6-1|TRBJ2-1|many|NA
CAIPRGNEQFF
TGTGCCATTCCACGGGGCAATGAGCAGTTCTTC
>TRBV19|TRBJ1-1|NA|NA
CASRTSQSMNTEAFF
TGTGCCAGTAGGACCTCACAGAGTATGAACACTGAAGCTTTCTTT
>TRBV5-1|TRBJ2-5|many|TRBD2
CASSPGLAGGPQETQYF
TGCGCCAGCAGCCCCGGACTAGCGGGAGGGCCGCAAGAGACCCAGTACTTC
>TRBV19|TRBJ1-4|many|NA
CASSIGGGQQSEKLFF
TGTGCCAGTAGTATCGGAGGGGGTCAACAGAGTGAAAAACTGTTTTTT
>TRBV2|TRBJ2-1|many|NA
CASSEGDEQFF
TGTGCCAGCAGTGAAGGGGATGAGCAGTTCTTC
>TRBV25-1|TRBJ2-1|many|NA
CASSERRNNGGFNEQFF
TGTGCCAGCAGTGAAAGGAGGAATAACGGGGGTTTCAATGAGCAGTTCTTC
>TRBV2|TRBJ1-5|NA|NA
CASREWGGNQPQHF
TGTGCCAGCAGGGAATGGGGGGGCAATCAGCCCCAGCATTTT
>TRBV5-1|TRBJ2-1|NA|NA
CASSLFPNNVQFF
TGCGCCAGCAGCTTGTTCCCTAACAATGTGCAGTTCTTC
>TRBV6-1|TRBJ2-1|many|TRBD2
CASSEASSGSSGFSYNEQFF
TGTGCCAGCAGTGAAGCATCCAGCGGGAGTTCGGGGTTCTCCTACAATGAGCAGTTCTTC
>TRBV5-5|TRBJ1-2|many|TRBD1
CASSQSQGNYGYTF
TGTGCCAGCAGCCAATCACAGGGGAACTATGGCTACACCTTC
>TRBV20-1|TRBJ1-5|many|NA
CSASRPGSNQPQHF
TGCAGTGCTAGCAGGCCGGGTAGCAATCAGCCCCAGCATTTT
>TRBV7-8|TRBJ2-1|many|NA
CASSFPLAEQFF
TGTGCCAGCAGCTTTCCGCTAGCGGAGCAGTTCTTC
>TRBV20-1|TRBJ2-7|medium-sized|TRBD2
CSARDRREQVYEQYF
TGCAGTGCTAGAGATCGGCGGGAGCAGGTGTACGAGCAGTACTTC
>TRBV5-5|TRBJ1-4|few|NA
CASSLGPRATNEKLFF
TGTGCCAGCAGCTTGGGACCGAGGGCAACTAATGAAAAACTGTTTTTT
>TRBV11-2|TRBJ1-5|many|NA
CASSLESGDNQPQHF
TGTGCCAGCAGCTTAGAGTCAGGTGACAATCAGCCCCAGCATTTT
>TRBV20-1|TRBJ2-5|many|NA
CSARTDRETQYF
TGCAGTGCCCGCACGGACCGCGAGACCCAGTACTTC
>TRBV27|TRBJ1-5|many|NA
CASSTLGGGNQPQHF
TGTGCCAGCAGTACCTTGGGCGGTGGCAATCAGCCCCAGCATTTT
>TRBV11-2|TRBJ2-3|many|NA
CASRFRGVDTQYF
TGTGCCAGCCGTTTTAGGGGTGTGGATACGCAGTATTTT
>TRBV30|TRBJ2-7|NA|NA
CAWSSNYEQYF
TGTGCCTGGAGTTCCAACTACGAGCAGTACTTC
>TRBV20-1|TRBJ2-1|many|TRBD2
CSASATSTGNEQFF
TGCAGTGCCAGTGCGACTAGCACGGGGAATGAGCAGTTCTTC
>TRBV4-2|TRBJ2-5|many|NA
CASSQDQGRETQYF
TGTGCCAGCAGCCAAGACCAGGGGAGGGAGACCCAGTACTTC
>TRBV6-5|TRBJ2-7|many|TRBD1
CASGRDSLSYEQYF
TGTGCCAGCGGCCGGGACAGCCTTTCCTACGAGCAGTACTTC
>TRBV7-3|TRBJ1-3|many|NA
CASSLNTDSGNTIYF
TGTGCCAGCAGCTTAAACACAGACTCTGGAAACACCATATATTTT
>TRBV4-2|TRBJ1-6|many|TRBD1
CASSQEPVTGGGSPLHF
TGTGCCAGCAGCCAAGAGCCGGTGACAGGGGGCGGTTCACCCCTCCACTTT
>TRBV6-1|TRBJ1-2|NA|NA
CASRPGAGYGYTF
TGTGCCAGCAGGCCAGGGGCTGGATATGGCTACACCTTC
>TRBV2|TRBJ2-1|few|NA
CACRREHYNEQFF
TGTGCCTGTCGCCGGGAACACTACAATGAGCAGTTCTTC
>TRBV6-2/TRBV6-3|TRBJ2-7|many|NA
CASSTPSRDNTYEQYF
TGTGCCAGCAGTACACCCTCCCGGGACAACACCTACGAGCAGTACTTC
>TRBV9|TRBJ1-2|many|NA
CASSVGRITHYGYTF
TGTGCCAGCAGCGTCGGACGGATCACTCACTATGGCTACACCTTC
>TRBV7-3|TRBJ2-1|many|TRBD1
CASSPGTGNNEQFF
TGTGCCAGCAGCCCCGGGACAGGGAACAATGAGCAGTTCTTC
>TRBV5-6|TRBJ2-5|few|NA
CASSFRRGVGTQYF
TGTGCCAGCAGCTTTCGCAGGGGCGTGGGGACCCAGTACTTC
>TRBV7-3|TRBJ1-6|medium-sized|NA
CASSGSYNSPLHF
TGTGCCAGCAGTGGCTCCTATAATTCACCCCTCCACTTT
>TRBV7-9|TRBJ2-7|many|TRBD2
CASSLGGSGGIRQYF
TGTGCCAGCAGCCTAGGGGGGTCGGGAGGGATCCGGCAGTACTTC
>TRBV6-1|TRBJ2-2|many|TRBD1
CASSTRDRGGGELFF
TGTGCCAGCAGTACCAGGGACAGGGGAGGCGGGGAGCTGTTTTTT
>TRBV10-1|TRBJ1-1|many|NA
CASSESRGSGAFF
TGCGCCAGCAGTGAGTCGAGGGGCAGTGGAGCTTTCTTT
>TRBV12-3/TRBV12-4|TRBJ2-1|many|NA
CASSILGNEQFF
TGTGCCAGCAGTATACTGGGGAATGAGCAGTTCTTC
>TRBV10-3|TRBJ2-2|many|NA
CAISRSSRTNTGELFF
TGTGCCATCAGCCGCAGCTCCCGTACTAACACCGGGGAGCTGTTTTTT
>TRBV2|TRBJ1-4|many|TRBD1
CASREGQSMYNEKLFF
TGTGCCAGCAGGGAGGGACAGAGCATGTATAATGAAAAACTGTTTTTT
>TRBV6-5|TRBJ2-2|many|NA
CASSLARTHGELFF
TGTGCCAGCAGTTTGGCGAGAACCCACGGGGAGCTGTTTTTT
>TRBV20-1|TRBJ1-2|NA|NA
CSARDPEVGASGYTF
TGCAGTGCTAGAGACCCGGAGGTCGGGGCTTCTGGCTACACCTTC
>TRBV6-1|TRBJ1-2|few|NA
CASSGLQGYYGYTF
TGTGCCAGCAGTGGGTTACAGGGATACTATGGCTACACCTTC
>TRBV20-1|TRBJ2-1|many|NA
CSASPYNEQFF
TGCAGTGCCAGCCCCTACAATGAGCAGTTCTTC
>TRBV4-2|TRBJ2-6|NA|NA
CASSQDGDSGANVLTF
TGTGCCAGCAGCCAAGACGGGGACTCTGGGGCCAACGTCCTGACTTTC